This entry features one T cell receptor (beta chain) sequence. The record originates from a study of lymphopenia after photon versus proton radiotherapy. Data came from immunoSEQ multiplex PCR; TCRdb stores just in-frame clones and leaves some out. The table shows fewer than 4,000 clones, with 71% occurring only once. Looked up from germline, CDR1 is LNHDA and CDR2 is SQIVND (reference sequence). Deletions cut 5 bases from V and 6 bases from J, with 14 bases between. The CDR3 totals 14 residues. The sequencing used peripheral blood, collected from a patient treated with proton-based radiotherapy. The chain couples TRBV19 to TRBJ2-4; TRBD1 might be the D (6 bases). The sequence was collected from a man older than 75 with esophageal cancer. CDR3 in DNA: TGTGCCAGTAGTTTATCGGACAGAATAAACATTCAGTACTTC. Protein sequence: CASSLSDRINIQYF.